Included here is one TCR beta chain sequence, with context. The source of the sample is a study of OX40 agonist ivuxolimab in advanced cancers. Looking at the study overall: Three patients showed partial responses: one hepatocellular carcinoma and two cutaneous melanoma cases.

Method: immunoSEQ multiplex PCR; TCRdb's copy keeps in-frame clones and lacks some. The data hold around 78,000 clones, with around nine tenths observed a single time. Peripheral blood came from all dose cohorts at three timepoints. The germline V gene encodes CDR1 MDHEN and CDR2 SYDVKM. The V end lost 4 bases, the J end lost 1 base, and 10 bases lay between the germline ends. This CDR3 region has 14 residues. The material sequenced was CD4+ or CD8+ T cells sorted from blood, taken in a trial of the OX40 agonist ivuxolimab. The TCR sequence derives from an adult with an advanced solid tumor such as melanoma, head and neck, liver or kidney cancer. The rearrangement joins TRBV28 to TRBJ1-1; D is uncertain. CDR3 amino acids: CASSSGSQNTEAFF. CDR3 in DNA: TGTGCCAGCAGTTCCGGTTCCCAGAACACTGAAGCTTTCTTT.